This T cell receptor (beta chain) was profiled in a study of regulatory T cells in long-lasting Graves disease. The time point here: newly diagnosed GD, antithyroid drugs for less than 3 months. Researchers made the TCR library from RNA that was extracted from PBMCs. Assembly of TCR beta libraries relied on iRepertoire HTBI primers together with Arm-PCR of CDR3 regions. Each CDR3 protein gets one entry after TCRdb re-called the multiplex PCR reads with MiXCR. The repertoire holds about 620,000 distinct CDR3 sequences, with roughly 16% as singletons. CDR3 length: 16 amino acids. V lost 1 base to trimming and J lost 1 base, with 13 bases between them. Germline V CDR1 and CDR2: MGHDK, SYGVNS. This same sample was also taken into another study, of T cells in Graves' hyperthyroidism and ophthalmopathy. This second report adds: HTBI primers drove first-round RT-PCR of the TCR CDR3.

The rearrangement uses TRBV25-1 and TRBJ1-1; D remains unclear. This sequence was found in a woman in her twenties or thirties with Graves disease. The sample was peripheral blood mononuclear cells (PBMCs), taken at new diagnosis, from a patient treated with antithyroid drugs. In DNA, the CDR3 is TGTGCCAGCAGTGAATCCACCTGGACGGGGAACACTGAAGCTTTCTTT. This sequence encodes CASSESTWTGNTEAFF.